One sample yielded the 14 T cell receptor beta chains listed below, sequenced in a study of identical twins. TCRdb processed the 5' RACE reads anew with MiXCR; each CDR3 protein has one entry. Of a few hundred thousand distinct CDR3 sequences in the sample, around 9.7% are singletons; the top ten hold 7.5% to 9.5%. The sample taken for sequencing was naive T cells sorted from blood. The receptors shown here come from a woman between 45 and 60 years old in good health.

The rearrangement uses TRBV7-9 and TRBJ1-1; D not resolved. The CDR3 has 13 amino acids. V was trimmed by 5 bases and J by 1 base, leaving 8 bases between them. Germline CDR1 is SEHNR and CDR2 is FQNEAQ (reference sequence). In DNA form, the CDR3 reads TGTGCCAGCAGCCAACCAGCGAACACTGAAGCTTTCTTT. It translates to CASSQPANTEAFF.

This chain joins TRBV29-1 and TRBJ2-3, with no clear D. Germline assignment: CDR1 SQVTM and CDR2 ANQGSEA. Trimming pared 4 bases from V and 5 bases from J, leaving 4 bases between. The CDR3 contains 10 residues. Here the CDR3 DNA reads TGCAGCGTTGCTCTAGATACGCAGTATTTT. Translating gives CSVALDTQYF.

This clonotype came up a few times. The gene calls are TRBV19 and TRBJ1-4; 8 nucleotides align to TRBD1. In germline, CDR1 is LNHDA, CDR2 SQIVND (reference sequence). The V segment lost 7 bases and the J segment 3 bases; nucleotides outside the gene matches: 4. CDR3 length: 14 amino acids. The CDR3 region is CASTRTGSNEKLFF. CDR3 in DNA: TGTGCCAGTACAAGGACAGGGTCTAATGAAAAACTGTTTTTT.

At least ten counts were recorded for this clonotype. The rearrangement uses TRBV29-1 and TRBJ2-3, with a tentative D call TRBD2 (5 bases). Per the germline V gene, CDR1 is SQVTM and CDR2 is ANQGSEA. V lost 5 bases to trimming and J lost 5 bases, with 11 bases between them. The CDR3 is made up of 12 amino acids. CDR3 sequence reads: CSVSRELDTQYF. CDR3 in DNA: TGCAGCGTTTCGAGGGAATTAGATACGCAGTATTTT.

This sequence joins TRBV6-6 and TRBJ2-3; 9 positions agree with TRBD2. V trimming: 2 bases; J trimming: 5 bases; junction bases outside the gene matches: 11. This CDR3 is 17 amino acids long. The germline gives CDR1 MNHNY, CDR2 SVGAGI (reference sequence). The CDR3 DNA sequence: TGTGCCAGCAGTTACCAGGTTGGCGGGAGGGCCGAAGATACGCAGTATTTT. It encodes CASSYQVGGRAEDTQYF.

In its sample, this clonotype was seen many times. The chain carries TRBV11-2 and TRBJ2-7; TRBD1 matches 9 bases. The J segment lost 3 bases and the V segment lost 4 bases, leaving 10 bases of the junction unmatched. The CDR3 is 16 amino acids. CDR1 and CDR2 (germline): SGHAT, FQNNGV. The CDR3 reads CASSSTIGQGNYEQYF. The CDR3 DNA sequence: TGTGCCAGCAGCTCGACTATAGGACAGGGGAACTACGAGCAGTACTTC.

The chain carries TRBV12-3 or TRBV12-4 and TRBJ2-6; D may match TRBD1 or TRBD2 (5 bases each). There are 16 residues in the CDR3. Deletions cut 10 bases from V and 4 bases from J, with 20 bases between. The CDR3 loop reads CATSPGMGLGANVLTF. Written as DNA, the CDR3 is TGTGCCACCAGCCCCGGGATGGGGCTCGGGGCCAACGTCCTGACTTTC.

V usage is TRBV20-1 and J usage is TRBJ2-3, with 8 positions matching TRBD2. V gave up 2 bases and J gave up 5 bases; unmatched junction bases: 6. Germline lookup yields CDR1 DFQATT and CDR2 SNEGSKA (reference sequence). The CDR3 sequence is 14 residues long. The CDR3 spells CSARISGSLDTQYF. In DNA form, the CDR3 reads TGCAGTGCTAGAATAAGCGGGAGTTTAGATACGCAGTATTTT.

This clonotype showed up just a few times. CDR3 nucleotide sequence: TGTGCCAGCAGCATAGGGGGACACTTCACAGATACGCAGTATTTT. Encoded protein: CASSIGGHFTDTQYF. The chain uses TRBV3-1 and TRBJ2-3; D is possibly TRBD1 (6 bases). The CDR3 is 15 amino acids. V lost 5 bases, J lost 2 bases, and 14 bases lay in between. CDR1 is LGHDT, CDR2 YNNKEL, per germline (reference sequence).

The chain joins TRBV24-1 to TRBJ2-1; D gene unclear. Trimming cost V 0 bases and J 5 bases, with 4 bases left between them. CDR1 KGHDR and CDR2 SFDVKD come from the germline V gene. The CDR3 is 13 residues long. DNA of the CDR3: TGTGCCACCAGTGATTTGGATGACAATGAGCAGTTCTTC. Protein product: CATSDLDDNEQFF.

Ten or more counts support this clonotype. V gene TRBV19 combines with J gene TRBJ1-2, with 7 bases identical to TRBD1. J gave up 3 bases and V 4 bases, and 5 bases lay outside the gene matches. The germline CDR1 and CDR2 sequences are LNHDA and SQIVND (reference sequence). The CDR3 spans 14 residues. As DNA, the CDR3 is TGTGCCAGTAGTAGGCAGGGGACAGACTATGGCTACACCTTC. This gives the protein CASSRQGTDYGYTF. The full variable domain, with the rest looked up from reference TRBV19 and TRBJ1-2, is DGGITQSPKYLFRKEGQNVTLSCEQNLNHDAMYWYRQDPGQGLRLIYYSQIVNDFQKGDIAEGYSVSREKKESFPLTVTSAQKNPTAFYLCASSRQGTDYGYTFGSGTRLTVV.

This clonotype turned up a few times. V is TRBV6-2 or TRBV6-3 and J is TRBJ2-3; D remains unclear. Germline values: CDR1 MNHEY, CDR2 SVGEGT. The ends were cut back, 0 bases at V and 5 bases at J, with 15 bases in the middle. CDR3 length: 16 residues. Here the CDR3 reads CASSYSIGGGKDTQYF. The DNA of the CDR3 is TGTGCCAGCAGTTACTCGATAGGTGGTGGAAAAGATACGCAGTATTTT.

In its sample, this clonotype was seen a few times. The genes are TRBV6-5 and TRBJ2-5; no clear D. This CDR3 region has 14 residues. Germline V lookup: CDR1 MNHEY, CDR2 SVGAGI. The V and J ends lost 2 bases and 4 bases respectively, with 11 bases between them. CDR3 in amino acids: CASSYGRGGETQYF. As DNA, the CDR3 is TGTGCCAGCAGTTACGGGCGCGGCGGAGAGACCCAGTACTTC.

V usage is TRBV3-1 and J usage is TRBJ2-3; D remains ambiguous. V gave up 0 bases and J gave up 7 bases, with 8 bases separating them. Germline lookup yields CDR1 LGHDT and CDR2 YNNKEL (reference sequence). This CDR3 has 13 residues. The CDR3 protein is CASSQDLLNTQYF. CDR3 in DNA: TGTGCCAGCAGCCAAGATCTCCTAAATACGCAGTATTTT.